The 11 T cell receptor beta chains below come from one sample, sequenced in a study of neoadjuvant anti-PD-1 for oral cavity cancer. Regarding time point: after neoadjuvant nivolumab, at surgical resection. Only in-frame clones appear in the TCRdb table, and some are missing; sequencing was by immunoSEQ multiplex PCR. The data hold about 10,000 clones, with roughly two thirds observed a single time. The source was PBMCs, collected after nivolumab (anti-PD-1) treatment. The receptors were gathered from a person between 40 and 80 years old with oral cavity squamous cell carcinoma.

This chain uses TRBV7-9 with TRBJ2-5, with 13 bases matching TRBD2. The CDR3 has 18 amino acids. The germline V gene encodes CDR1 SEHNR and CDR2 FQNEAQ (reference sequence). Trimming took 5 bases from V and 6 from J; bases not matched to a gene: 15. For the CDR3, the DNA is TGTGCCAGCAGCCGGGGGACTAGCGGGAACCGCTTGGGCCAGACCCAGTACTTC. Translation gives CASSRGTSGNRLGQTQYF.

The chain combines TRBV4-2 with TRBJ2-5; 7 nucleotides agree with TRBD1. The CDR3 sequence is 14 residues long. J gave up 4 bases and V 4 bases, and 6 bases lay outside the gene matches. Germline CDR1 is LGHNA and CDR2 is YNFKEQ. CDR3 DNA: TGTGCCAGCAGCCTGGGGACAGACGGAGAGACCCAGTACTTC. Its protein product is CASSLGTDGETQYF.

The chain employs TRBV6-1 and TRBJ2-7, with D unresolved. The CDR3 is 11 residues long. Germline assignment: CDR1 MNHNS and CDR2 SASEGT. Trimming stripped 4 bases from V and 2 bases from J, with 3 bases between. The CDR3: CASSGAYEQYF. DNA for the CDR3: TGTGCCAGCAGTGGGGCCTACGAGCAGTACTTC.

CDR3 sequence: CASTTSGIYNEQFF. DNA for the CDR3: TGTGCCAGCACTACTAGCGGGATCTACAATGAGCAGTTCTTC. The genes are TRBV6-1 and TRBJ2-1; 10 nucleotides agree with TRBD2. Germline values: CDR1 MNHNS, CDR2 SASEGT. The V segment lost 7 bases and the J segment 3 bases; nucleotides outside the gene matches: 3. The length of the CDR3 is 14 residues.

For this clone: An end of the junction differs from the germline gene, which may be a read error. This sequence joins TRBV13 and TRBJ2-7; TRBD1 matches at 7 bases. From germline, CDR1 is PRHDT and CDR2 FYEKMQ (reference sequence). This CDR3 is 14 amino acids long. The CDR3 bases are TGTGCCAGCAGCCTAGGGACAGTAACCTACGAGCAGTACTTC. It is translated as CASSLGTVTYEQYF.

This clone occurred a few times. The chain couples TRBV2 to TRBJ2-7; tentative D call: TRBD2 (5 bases). Germline assignment: CDR1 SNHLY and CDR2 FYNNEI. Deletions cut 10 bases from V and 7 bases from J, with 14 bases between. The CDR3 is 11 amino acids. CDR3 protein: CAKRTSREQYF. DNA for the CDR3: TGTGCCAAGCGGACCTCTCGGGAGCAGTACTTC.

The rearrangement links TRBV6-5 to TRBJ1-6, with D tentatively TRBD1 (6 bases). CDR1 and CDR2 (germline): MNHEY, SVGAGI. This CDR3 comprises 14 residues. The V gene lost 8 bases and the J gene lost 5 bases, with 13 bases spanning the gap. Here the CDR3 DNA reads TGTGCCAGCGCTCTCGGGGGCGATAATTCACCCCTCCACTTT. It is translated as CASALGGDNSPLHF.

The gene calls are TRBV2 and TRBJ2-7; 7 bases match TRBD1. In germline, CDR1 is SNHLY, CDR2 FYNNEI. CDR3 length: 14 residues. J was trimmed by 1 base and V by 7 bases; bases with no gene match: 7. This CDR3 reads CASNRDRASYEQYF. CDR3 coding DNA: TGTGCCAGCAACCGTGACAGGGCGTCCTACGAGCAGTACTTC.

The chain combines TRBV5-6 with TRBJ1-2; 8 nucleotides agree with TRBD1. CDR1 and CDR2 (germline): SGHDT, YYEEEE. This CDR3 is built from 17 residues. V was pared by 4 bases and J by 7 bases, with 18 bases of the junction left unmatched. The CDR3 coding sequence is TGTGCCAGCAGCGAGATTCGTGACAGGGGACTAACGGCTGGCTACACCTTC. This codes for CASSEIRDRGLTAGYTF.

This clone has a handful of counts. This chain connects TRBV15 to TRBJ1-1; 7 nucleotides line up with TRBD1. CDR1 is LNHNV, CDR2 YYDKDF, per germline (reference sequence). With V trimmed by 5 bases and J by 5 bases, 8 bases remained unmatched. The CDR3 runs to 14 residues. This CDR3 reads CATSRARQGTEAFF. The CDR3, as DNA: TGTGCCACCAGCCGAGCGAGACAGGGAACTGAAGCTTTCTTT.

The CDR3 loop is CASTRDGVSSGNTIYF. The CDR3 DNA is TGTGCCAGTACCAGGGACGGGGTCAGCTCTGGAAACACCATATATTTT. The rearrangement uses TRBV19 and TRBJ1-3, with D perhaps matching TRBD1 (5 bases). The V end was cut by 7 bases, the J end by 0 bases, with 16 bases between. The germline CDR1 and CDR2 sequences are LNHDA and SQIVND (reference sequence). The CDR3 consists of 16 residues.